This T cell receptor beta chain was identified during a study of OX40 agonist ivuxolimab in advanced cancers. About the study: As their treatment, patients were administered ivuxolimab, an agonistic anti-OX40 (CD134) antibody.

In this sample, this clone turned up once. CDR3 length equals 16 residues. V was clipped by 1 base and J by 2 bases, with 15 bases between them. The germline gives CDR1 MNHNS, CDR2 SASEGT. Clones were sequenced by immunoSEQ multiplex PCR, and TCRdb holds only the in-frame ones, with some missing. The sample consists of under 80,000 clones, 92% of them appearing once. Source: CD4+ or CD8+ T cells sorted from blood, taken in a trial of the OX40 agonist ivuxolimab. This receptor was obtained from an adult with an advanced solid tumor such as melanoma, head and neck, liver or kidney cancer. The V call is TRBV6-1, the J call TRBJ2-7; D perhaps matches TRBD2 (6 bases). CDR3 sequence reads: CASSEGEGTGAYEQYF. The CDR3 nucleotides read TGTGCCAGCAGTGAAGGAGAGGGGACTGGCGCCTACGAGCAGTACTTC.